The present T cell receptor (beta chain) was sequenced within a study of blood T cell repertoires in COVID-19. J gave up 2 bases and V 0 bases, and 4 bases lay outside the gene matches. Germline lookup yields CDR1 KGHSH and CDR2 LQKENI. The CDR3 spans 17 residues. Per the original methods: Reference gene primer amplification gave estimated nucleated cell counts. Repertoires were generated with immunoSEQ multiplex PCR, while TCRdb's copy carries only in-frame clones and drops some. V, J and clone size were drawn from that table, and D and trimming were deduced from the DNA. The table lists over 100,000 clones, over 60% of them singletons.

Material for sequencing was peripheral blood. The TCR comes from a woman in her 70s with acute or convalescent COVID-19. The chain is built from TRBV18 and TRBJ2-3, with 11 bases fitting TRBD2. CDR3 in amino acids: CASSPPRLAGYTDTQYF. The CDR3 nucleotides read TGTGCCAGCTCACCACCGCGACTAGCGGGGTACACAGATACGCAGTATTTT.